Sequencing of this TCR beta chain was carried out in a study of Graves' ophthalmopathy and Graves' hyperthyroidism. Turning to the study itself: Untreated patients at initial diagnosis provided peripheral blood.

Amplified TCR beta CDR3 regions were obtained using RNA transcripts as template. The first-round RT-PCR employed HTBI primers together with the Qiagen OneStep RT-PCR kit. A multiplex PCR was then performed as the second round. TCRdb itself ran the multiplex PCR reads through MiXCR, one entry per CDR3 protein. The profile shows some 410,000 distinct CDR3 sequences, around 21% of them singletons. The CDR3 runs to 16 residues. Trimming stripped 4 bases from V and 5 bases from J, with 19 bases between. Germline CDR1 reads KGHDR; CDR2 reads SFDVKD. Of note for this clonotype: Its antigen is currently unknown.

Study results and caveats: Detection in blood was also observed for most expanded thyroid clonotypes above 0.001 frequency.

Sequencing input: peripheral blood. The receptor was derived from a young woman with stable Graves' hyperthyroidism. The chain couples TRBV24-1 to TRBJ2-5; D might be TRBD2 (5 bases). The CDR3 is CATSDPVGSGIETQYF. The CDR3 coding sequence is TGTGCCACCAGTGACCCGGTTGGGTCGGGGATTGAGACCCAGTACTTC.